The T cell receptor beta chain under discussion was sequenced for a study of blood T cell repertoires in COVID-19. The age range of participants was 18 to 89 years, with residence in approximately 25 US areas. Assignments of participants to cohorts depended upon their own reported clinical history. Two negative PCRs, clearance, or symptom resolution were required of recovered Cohort 3 donors. Measured with immunoSEQ multiplex PCR; TCRdb has only the in-frame clones, and not every one. This sample has fewer than 300,000 clones; about 93% occur once, and the top ten carry 0.9% to 1.2%. This clone was seen a handful of times. The CDR3 covers 14 residues. V was shortened by 3 bases and J by 7 bases, with 13 bases between the two germline ends. CDR1 is MNHEY and CDR2 is SVGEGT in the germline V gene.

This sequence joins TRBV6-2 or TRBV6-3 and TRBJ1-5; D call uncertain. Sequenced: PBMCs or T cells enriched from blood (not recorded which). The receptor comes from a woman in her twenties or thirties who had recovered from COVID-19. The CDR3 here is CASSYSTEGQPQHF. In DNA form, the CDR3 reads TGTGCCAGCAGTTATTCGACGGAGGGACAGCCCCAGCATTTT.